This entry lists 17 T cell receptor beta chains sequenced from one sample in a study of CD8 T cells in ankylosing spondylitis. One entry per CDR3 protein results from TCRdb running MiXCR on the 5' RACE reads. The sample records around 330,000 distinct CDR3 sequences, 11% being singletons. Sequencing used blood, either unsorted or a sorted T cell fraction (not recorded which). These receptors were collected from a female donor with ankylosing spondylitis or in good health (not recorded which).

This clonotype appeared a few times. The chain has TRBV7-2 and TRBJ1-4; D unresolved. Germline loops: CDR1 SGHTA, CDR2 FQGNSA. The ends were cut back, 2 bases at V and 8 bases at J, with 15 bases in the middle. The CDR3 contains 15 residues. The chain's CDR3 is CASSLTPRAFEKLFF. CDR3 coding DNA: TGTGCCAGCAGCTTAACCCCTAGGGCATTCGAAAAACTGTTTTTT.

This clonotype has a count of ten or more. The chain joins TRBV12-3 or TRBV12-4 to TRBJ1-1; D gene uncertain. Trimming pared 3 bases from V and 11 bases from J, leaving 13 bases between. There are 12 residues in the CDR3. The CDR3 region is CASSLWQVKAFF. The DNA for the CDR3 is TGTGCCAGCAGTTTGTGGCAGGTTAAGGCTTTCTTT.

This clonotype was found many times. The rearrangement uses TRBV24-1 and TRBJ2-3; D gene uncertain. V was cut by 0 bases and J by 11 bases, with 8 bases left in between. The CDR3 runs 12 residues. Germline V gene data show CDR1 as KGHDR and CDR2 as SFDVKD. CDR3 in amino acids: CATSDLLPMQYF. Here the CDR3 DNA reads TGTGCCACCAGTGATTTGCTTCCTATGCAGTATTTT.

In its sample, this clonotype is medium-sized. The V and J genes are TRBV27 and TRBJ2-7, with 10 bases that match TRBD1. Trimming took 4 bases from V and 7 from J; bases not matched to a gene: 7. The V gene's germline CDR1 is MNHEY and CDR2 SMNVEV (reference sequence). The CDR3 is 14 residues long. CDR3 loop: CASSSGTGVQEQYF. CDR3 coding DNA: TGTGCCAGCAGTTCCGGGACAGGGGTGCAAGAGCAGTACTTC.

This clonotype was seen repeatedly, ten times or more. J is TRBJ2-3 and V is TRBV20-1; tentative D call: TRBD1 (6 bases). This CDR3 spans 16 amino acids. The ends were cut back, 2 bases at V and 2 bases at J, with 17 bases in the middle. Looked up from germline, CDR1 is DFQATT and CDR2 is SNEGSKA (reference sequence). The CDR3, as DNA: TGCAGTGCTAGACCCACGGGCAGGGGCGTCACAGATACGCAGTATTTT. Its protein product is CSARPTGRGVTDTQYF.

This clonotype was observed at least ten times. The chain couples TRBV20-1 to TRBJ2-3, with D maybe TRBD1 (5 bases). Per the germline V gene, CDR1 is DFQATT and CDR2 is SNEGSKA (reference sequence). The CDR3 runs to 15 residues. The V end was cut by 3 bases, the J end by 6 bases, with 19 bases between. The CDR3 region is CSASFSATAVDTQYF. CDR3 in DNA: TGCAGTGCTAGTTTCAGCGCGACAGCAGTGGATACGCAGTATTTT.

In this sample, this clonotype turned up many times. This rearrangement joins TRBV15 to TRBJ2-4; D is perhaps TRBD1 (6 bases). Between the trimmed V and J ends, which lost 2 bases and 7 bases, there was a span of 15 bases. Per the germline V gene, CDR1 is LNHNV and CDR2 is YYDKDF (reference sequence). CDR3 size: 15 residues. CDR3 coding DNA: TGTGCCACCAGCAGAATTGACAGAACAGGGAACATTCAGTACTTC. Its translation is CATSRIDRTGNIQYF.

This clonotype was seen a handful of times. This chain links TRBV12-3 or TRBV12-4 with TRBJ1-2; 7 positions match TRBD1. The J segment lost 6 bases and the V segment lost 7 bases, leaving 5 bases of the junction unmatched. The length of the CDR3 is 12 residues. The CDR3 sequence: CASTGTANGYTF. The CDR3 bases are TGTGCCAGCACCGGGACAGCGAATGGCTACACCTTC.

This clonotype was observed a handful of times. The V call is TRBV20-1, the J call TRBJ2-7; 9 nucleotides match TRBD2. This CDR3 contains 16 residues. Germline CDR1 and CDR2: DFQATT and SNEGSKA (reference sequence). The V and J ends lost 3 bases and 0 bases, in that order; junction bases with no gene match: 9. CDR3 sequence: CSASPVLAGTSYEQYF. DNA of the CDR3: TGCAGTGCTAGCCCAGTACTAGCGGGTACCTCCTACGAGCAGTACTTC.

The chain employs TRBV7-2 and TRBJ2-7; perhaps TRBD1 as D (6 bases). The CDR3 loop spans 13 amino acids. The ends were cut back, 8 bases at V and 3 bases at J, with 14 bases in the middle. Germline V gene sequence: CDR1 SGHTA, CDR2 FQGNSA. DNA for the CDR3: TGTGCCAGCGCCAAGAAGGGGGTCTACGAGCAGTACTTC. Amino acid sequence: CASAKKGVYEQYF.

Concerning this clonotype: Mismatch with germline at one junction end may stem from a read error. The DNA for the CDR3 is TGCTGTGCTGCTTCCGGGACAGAGAAAGTCTCTAACTATGGCTACACCTTC. Its protein is CCAASGTEKVSNYGYTF. The V gene is TRBV20-1, the J gene TRBJ1-2, with TRBD1 matching over 7 bases. Germline V CDR1 and CDR2: DFQATT, SNEGSKA (reference sequence). CDR3 length: 17 amino acids.

J is TRBJ2-1 and V is TRBV12-3 or TRBV12-4; D uncertain. The V end was cut by 6 bases, the J end by 7 bases, with 19 bases between. There are 15 residues in the CDR3. The CDR3 reads CASSIDGVIPNEQFF. The CDR3 DNA follows: TGTGCCAGCAGCATTGATGGGGTAATCCCTAATGAGCAGTTCTTC.

In its sample, this clonotype was seen many times. The rearrangement joins TRBV20-1 to TRBJ1-2, with no clear D. Trimming cost V 5 bases and J 8 bases, with 15 bases left between them. The CDR3 length is 12 residues. Germline V gives CDR1 DFQATT, CDR2 SNEGSKA (reference sequence). The CDR3 sequence: CSALGSRRGYTF. The DNA for the CDR3 is TGCAGTGCTCTCGGATCGAGGAGGGGCTACACCTTC.

This clonotype was seen at least ten times. V and J are TRBV20-1 and TRBJ2-1; TRBD2 matches at 8 bases. Germline V lookup: CDR1 DFQATT, CDR2 SNEGSKA (reference sequence). The CDR3 totals 15 residues. The ends lost 2 bases at V and 2 bases at J; junction bases unmatched: 5. CDR3 DNA: TGCAGTGCTAGATGGAGCGGGGGAGCCTACAATGAGCAGTTCTTC. Residues: CSARWSGGAYNEQFF.

J is TRBJ2-1 and V is TRBV5-1; 10 bases are shared with TRBD2. With 5 bases clipped from V and 3 bases from J, the junction kept 14 bases outside the gene matches. The CDR3 covers 18 residues. Germline lookup yields CDR1 SGHRS and CDR2 YFSETQ. CDR3 region: CASRYPSSSGGHYNEQFF. CDR3 nucleotide sequence: TGCGCCAGCAGGTATCCTTCATCTAGCGGGGGCCACTACAATGAGCAGTTCTTC.

This clonotype was detected ten times or more. The chain links TRBV5-1 to TRBJ2-7; D assignment may be TRBD1 or TRBD2 (5 bases each). V was shortened by 2 bases and J by 1 base, with 16 bases between the two germline ends. Looked up from germline, CDR1 is SGHRS and CDR2 is YFSETQ. The length of the CDR3 is 16 residues. The CDR3 coding sequence is TGCGCCAGCAGCTTTAGATTTGACAGAGGGTCCTACGAGCAGTACTTC. It codes for CASSFRFDRGSYEQYF.

Ten or more counts support this clonotype. The chain joins TRBV20-1 to TRBJ2-3; D not certain. V lost 7 bases to trimming and J lost 0 bases, with 11 bases between them. Looked up from germline, CDR1 is DFQATT and CDR2 is SNEGSKA (reference sequence). The CDR3 covers 13 residues. The DNA for the CDR3 is TGCAGTGTAGGACGGGCCAGCACAGATACGCAGTATTTT. It yields the protein CSVGRASTDTQYF.